The 32 T cell receptor beta chains presented below share a single source sample, sequenced in a study of Ad26.COV2.S vaccination and SARS-CoV-2 variants (dated by TCRdb to about 2021). Libraries came from the immunoSEQ multiplex PCR assay. Here the immuneACCESS table is served through TCRdb, limited to in-frame sequences with V and J called. Missing clones are a known gap in these copies; in checked studies unresolved V genes cover under half, and the rest lacks a known reason. The sample table contains around 300,000 clones; only one count was recorded for about nine tenths of them. The top ten constitute 6.4% of the sample. In light of the paper, this sample's treatment or condition label describes: 15 to 20 received Ad26.COV2.S at low or high dose, single or two shots; a few received placebo; per-sample allocation not given. Repertoires of vaccine and placebo recipients were sequenced from samples taken on day 63 after the first injection.

The material sequenced was peripheral blood, taken in a trial of Ad26.COV2.S vaccine versus placebo. These TCRs come from a person aged 18 to 59 who received the Ad26.COV2.S COVID-19 vaccine or a placebo.

This chain connects TRBV19 to TRBJ1-4; D is perhaps TRBD1 (6 bases). The germline V gene encodes CDR1 LNHDA and CDR2 SQIVND (reference sequence). CDR3 size: 14 residues. Trimming removed 5 bases at V and 4 bases at J, with 11 bases between. For the CDR3, the DNA is TGTGCCAGTAGTGTCGACAGGATTAATGAAAAACTGTTTTTT. This encodes CASSVDRINEKLFF.

This chain links TRBV28 with TRBJ2-1; 9 bases map to TRBD2. This CDR3 spans 14 amino acids. Trimming cost V 7 bases and J 4 bases; bases outside gene matches: 5. Germline V gives CDR1 MDHEN, CDR2 SYDVKM. CDR3 sequence: CASKGLALYNEQFF. CDR3 bases: TGTGCCAGCAAGGGACTAGCCCTTTACAATGAGCAGTTCTTC.

V is TRBV12-3 or TRBV12-4 and J is TRBJ1-3, with TRBD1 matching over 7 bases. Trimming removed 5 bases from V and 2 bases from J; junction bases left unmatched: 0. This CDR3 has 13 residues. This CDR3 is CASSTGAGNTIYF. CDR3 nucleotide sequence: TGTGCCAGCAGTACAGGGGCTGGAAACACCATATATTTT.

This clone was detected a few times. The genes are TRBV7-9 and TRBJ2-1; D gene ambiguous. The CDR3 totals 13 residues. Deletions cut 5 bases from V and 9 bases from J, with 14 bases between. Germline CDR1 and CDR2: SEHNR and FQNEAQ (reference sequence). CDR3 in amino acids: CASSQSYDVEQFF. In nucleotides, the CDR3 is TGTGCCAGCAGCCAATCTTACGACGTTGAGCAGTTCTTC.

This clone was counted a single time. The gene calls are TRBV21-1 and TRBJ1-1. TRBV21-1 is a pseudogene locus. The CDR3 has 13 residues. CDR3 loop: CASCRTRNTEAFF. CDR3 DNA: TGTGCCAGCTGTCGGACGAGGAACACTGAAGCTTTCTTT.

The rearrangement joins TRBV11-2 to TRBJ2-7; TRBD1 matches 8 bases. Germline V gene lookup returns CDR1 SGHAT and CDR2 FQNNGV. This CDR3 spans 15 amino acids. V was pared by 5 bases and J by 3 bases, with 9 bases of the junction left unmatched. The CDR3 reads CASSRGQAESYEQYF. CDR3 in DNA: TGTGCCAGCAGCCGGGGACAGGCCGAAAGCTACGAGCAGTACTTC.

The genes are TRBV11-2 and TRBJ1-1; unclear D gene. Trimming removed 4 bases from V and 0 bases from J, with 18 bases in between. This CDR3 is 17 amino acids long. From germline, CDR1 is SGHAT and CDR2 FQNNGV. The CDR3 is CASSSNKKQSLNTEAFF. Written as DNA, the CDR3 is TGTGCCAGCAGCTCGAACAAAAAACAGTCCTTGAACACTGAAGCTTTCTTT. The full variable domain, with the rest looked up from reference TRBV11-2 and TRBJ1-1, is EAGVAQSPRYKIIEKRQSVAFWCNPISGHATLYWYQQILGQGPKLLIQFQNNGVVDDSQLPKDRFSAERLKGVDSTLKIQPAKLEDSAVYLCASSSNKKQSLNTEAFFGQGTRLTVV.

This clone was observed a handful of times. V gene TRBV6-6 combines with J gene TRBJ1-2; 7 bases line up with TRBD1. The junction had 5 bases not matched to a gene; V was cut back by 5 bases and J by 5 bases. The germline V gene encodes CDR1 MNHNY and CDR2 SVGAGI (reference sequence). The CDR3 totals 13 residues. CDR3 bases: TGTGCCAGCAGTCTTGACAGGGAGTATGGCTACACCTTC. This translates into CASSLDREYGYTF.

This sequence joins TRBV28 and TRBJ1-1; 7 positions match TRBD1. CDR3 length equals 17 residues. Germline assignment: CDR1 MDHEN and CDR2 SYDVKM. V was pared by 9 bases and J by 0 bases, with 16 bases of the junction left unmatched. The CDR3 region is CASRGIGQAFMNTEAFF. As DNA, the CDR3 is TGTGCCAGTCGTGGGATAGGACAGGCCTTCATGAACACTGAAGCTTTCTTT.

The V and J genes are TRBV15 and TRBJ2-3, with D perhaps TRBD1 (5 bases). The CDR3 spans 16 residues. The germline V and J ends were trimmed by 1 base and 4 bases, with 15 bases remaining between them. Germline V gives CDR1 LNHNV, CDR2 YYDKDF (reference sequence). The CDR3 region has the DNA TGTGCCACCAGCAGAGTAAGGAGACAGCTACCAGATACGCAGTATTTT. Its protein is CATSRVRRQLPDTQYF.

The rearrangement uses TRBV7-7 and TRBJ2-2; a weak D match, TRBD2 (6 bases). The CDR3 totals 15 residues. Trimming took off 5 bases at V and 5 bases at J, with 15 bases between the two ends. Germline-derived CDR1 and CDR2 are SSHAT and FNYEAQ (reference sequence). Here the CDR3 reads CASSQRDSLTGELFF. In DNA form, the CDR3 reads TGTGCCAGCAGCCAGAGGGACTCACTAACCGGGGAGCTGTTTTTT.

This clone was detected only a few times. The chain uses TRBV6-1 and TRBJ2-7; D is undetermined. Trimming took 1 base from V and 3 from J, leaving 4 bases between them. This CDR3 contains 12 residues. Germline V CDR1 and CDR2: MNHNS, SASEGT. The CDR3 DNA reads TGTGCCAGCAGTGAAGGTTTCTACGAGCAGTACTTC. Amino acid sequence: CASSEGFYEQYF.

The rearrangement uses TRBV30 and TRBJ2-3, with D perhaps TRBD2 (5 bases). The CDR3 is made up of 15 amino acids. V was trimmed by 3 bases and J by 1 base, leaving 14 bases between them. In germline, CDR1 is GTSNPN, CDR2 SVGIG (reference sequence). The CDR3 region has the DNA TGTGCCTGGAGACACCCTGACGGGGGCACAGATACGCAGTATTTT. Translation gives CAWRHPDGGTDTQYF.

This chain uses TRBV4-2 with TRBJ2-7, with 8 bases that match TRBD1. Germline CDR1 reads LGHNA; CDR2 reads YNFKEQ. CDR3 length equals 16 residues. J was trimmed by 4 bases and V by 4 bases; bases with no gene match: 12. This CDR3 reads CASSRTDRARGYEQYF. DNA for the CDR3: TGTGCCAGCAGCCGAACGGACAGGGCGAGAGGGTACGAGCAGTACTTC.

The sample holds one count of this clone. The rearrangement joins TRBV5-6 to TRBJ1-5; maybe TRBD1 (5 bases). Per the germline V gene, CDR1 is SGHDT and CDR2 is YYEEEE. Trimming cost V 3 bases and J 0 bases, with 13 bases left between them. The length of the CDR3 is 16 residues. CDR3 sequence reads: CASSSKKGYSNQPQHF. Written as DNA, the CDR3 is TGTGCCAGCAGCTCAAAAAAGGGGTATAGCAATCAGCCCCAGCATTTT.

The V call is TRBV4-3, the J call TRBJ2-5, with TRBD2 as a possible D gene (6 bases). CDR3 length: 14 residues. The V gene lost 0 bases and the J gene lost 4 bases, with 9 bases spanning the gap. The germline V gene encodes CDR1 LGHNA and CDR2 YSLEER. CDR3 protein: CASSQEYGRETQYF. As DNA, the CDR3 is TGCGCCAGCAGCCAAGAGTACGGGAGAGAGACCCAGTACTTC.

J is TRBJ2-2 and V is TRBV6-5, with D uncertain. The germline gives CDR1 MNHEY, CDR2 SVGAGI. The length of the CDR3 is 13 residues. V was shortened by 4 bases and J by 5 bases, with 8 bases between the two germline ends. The CDR3 coding sequence is TGTGCCAGCAGTTGGGGAAAGACCGGGGAGCTGTTTTTT. It encodes CASSWGKTGELFF.

The chain employs TRBV12-3 or TRBV12-4 and TRBJ2-7; D call uncertain. The CDR3 totals 11 residues. The V end lost 3 bases, the J end lost 7 bases, and 7 bases lay between the germline ends. The CDR3 protein is CASSFYGEQYF. In DNA form, the CDR3 reads TGTGCCAGCAGTTTTTACGGGGAGCAGTACTTC.

This chain joins TRBV4-3 and TRBJ1-3; the D is unclear. Trimming removed 1 base from V and 0 bases from J, with 13 bases in between. This CDR3 region has 17 residues. Germline CDR1 and CDR2: LGHNA and YSLEER. In DNA form, the CDR3 reads TGCGCCAGCAGCCAAGTAACGAGCACGAGCTCTGGAAACACCATATATTTT. Its translation: CASSQVTSTSSGNTIYF.

V usage is TRBV5-6 and J usage is TRBJ1-4; tentative D call: TRBD1 (5 bases). Trimming stripped 0 bases from V and 10 bases from J, with 13 bases between. In germline, CDR1 is SGHDT, CDR2 YYEEEE. The CDR3 is made up of 14 amino acids. CDR3 in amino acids: CASSLVSGQAKLFF. The CDR3 coding sequence is TGTGCCAGCAGCTTGGTTTCGGGGCAGGCAAAACTGTTTTTT.

The chain couples TRBV4-3 to TRBJ1-6; 7 bases fit TRBD1. Per germline, CDR1 LGHNA and CDR2 YSLEER. J gave up 9 bases and V 4 bases, and 9 bases lay outside the gene matches. The CDR3 is 15 amino acids. CDR3 region: CASSLSDRDASPLHF. CDR3 nucleotides: TGCGCCAGCAGCCTTTCCGACAGGGATGCTTCACCCCTCCACTTT.

The chain has TRBV29-1 and TRBJ2-1; 10 bases match TRBD2. The CDR3 sequence is 13 residues long. Germline lookup yields CDR1 SQVTM and CDR2 ANQGSEA. V lost 4 bases and J lost 10; bases outside the gene matches: 7. The CDR3 region is CSVGSGGTREQFF. CDR3 nucleotides: TGCAGCGTTGGTAGCGGGGGGACAAGAGAGCAGTTCTTC.

V gene TRBV19 combines with J gene TRBJ1-3; 9 nucleotides match TRBD1. CDR3 length equals 15 residues. The germline V gene has CDR1 LNHDA and CDR2 SQIVND (reference sequence). The trim removed 7 bases at V and 3 bases at J, leaving 7 bases unmatched. The CDR3 region is CASTPNRGLGNTIYF. CDR3 in DNA: TGTGCCAGTACTCCTAACAGGGGGCTTGGAAACACCATATATTTT.

The V call is TRBV7-3, the J call TRBJ2-2; tentatively, D is TRBD2 (5 bases). The CDR3 contains 17 residues. Per the germline V gene, CDR1 is SGHTA and CDR2 is FQGTGA. Trimming stripped 1 base from V and 2 bases from J, with 14 bases between. The CDR3 loop reads CASSLNGMGRNTGELFF. The CDR3 DNA sequence: TGTGCCAGCAGCTTAAACGGGATGGGGAGAAACACCGGGGAGCTGTTTTTT.

This rearrangement joins TRBV19 to TRBJ1-5; 8 bases align to TRBD1. CDR3 length equals 14 residues. Germline CDR1 LNHDA, CDR2 SQIVND (reference sequence). The trim removed 6 bases at V and 1 base at J, leaving 2 bases unmatched. The CDR3 DNA reads TGTGCCAGTAGGACAGGGGAAAGCAATCAGCCCCAGCATTTT. Translating gives CASRTGESNQPQHF.

This clone was observed a single time. The V and J genes are TRBV1 and TRBJ2-1; the table's D gene call, TRBD1, was not cross checked with the DNA. TRBV1 is given as a pseudogene. CDR3 length: 17 amino acids. In DNA form, the CDR3 reads TGCACCAGCAGCCACCCCCCCCCGGGACAGGAGACCCATGAGCAGTTCTTC. Translation: CTSSHPPPGQETHEQFF.

The chain uses TRBV11-2 and TRBJ1-2, with D hard to call. The germline V gene encodes CDR1 SGHAT and CDR2 FQNNGV. This CDR3 region has 14 residues. The ends were cut back, 4 bases at V and 4 bases at J, with 13 bases in the middle. The CDR3 region is CASSSPQVTYGYTF. In DNA form, the CDR3 reads TGTGCCAGCAGCTCCCCGCAGGTAACCTATGGCTACACCTTC.

V gene TRBV24-1 combines with J gene TRBJ2-2; a possible D gene is TRBD1 (6 bases). The CDR3 spans 16 residues. CDR1 is KGHDR and CDR2 is SFDVKD in the germline V gene. Trimming took 3 bases from V and 6 from J, leaving 16 bases between them. The CDR3 nucleotides are TGTGCCACCAGTGATCCGGTACAGGGAGTCTCCGGGGAGCTGTTTTTT. Translated: CATSDPVQGVSGELFF.

This chain links TRBV11-2 with TRBJ2-7; D may be TRBD1 (5 bases). Germline CDR1 is SGHAT and CDR2 is FQNNGV. This CDR3 is 14 amino acids long. V lost 1 base and J lost 3, with 10 bases in between. The CDR3 region has the DNA TGTGCCAGCAGCTTAGGAAGACAGCTCTACGAGCAGTACTTC. This gives the protein CASSLGRQLYEQYF.

This clone was seen a single time. The rearrangement uses TRBV27 and TRBJ1-3; no definite D call. Trimming stripped 3 bases from V and 0 bases from J, with 6 bases between. The CDR3 length is 14 residues. Per germline, CDR1 MNHEY and CDR2 SMNVEV (reference sequence). CDR3 DNA: TGTGCCAGCAGTTTCAGGAGCTCTGGAAACACCATATATTTT. Translated, it gives CASSFRSSGNTIYF.

The chain's CDR3 is CATSRWDILMSGANVLTF. CDR3 bases: TGTGCCACCAGCAGGTGGGACATACTCATGTCTGGGGCCAACGTCCTGACTTTC. This sequence joins TRBV15 and TRBJ2-6; TRBD1 might be the D (6 bases). From germline, CDR1 is LNHNV and CDR2 YYDKDF (reference sequence). This CDR3 is built from 18 residues. Trimming pared 3 bases from V and 1 base from J, leaving 16 bases between.

The J gene is TRBJ1-4, the V gene TRBV11-2; 10 positions match TRBD1. CDR3 size: 14 residues. CDR1 and CDR2 from the germline V gene are SGHAT and FQNNGV. V gave up 6 bases and J gave up 5 bases; unmatched junction bases: 3. The CDR3 sequence is CASSWDRGNEKLFF. CDR3 DNA sequence: TGTGCCAGCAGTTGGGACAGGGGAAATGAAAAACTGTTTTTT.